This TCR beta chain was captured by sequencing in a study of identical twins. A template switching step contributed a universal primer site, while unique molecular identifiers were present in the cDNA. TCRdb independently ran MiXCR on the 5' RACE reads; one entry per CDR3 protein. Found here are about 730,000 distinct CDR3 sequences, over 20% of them singletons; the top ten hold 4.3%. Study-wide points: The more abundant beta clonotypes in cord blood had fewer insertions, and memory repertoires did not show this.

Germline V gene lookup returns CDR1 SGHAT and CDR2 FQNNGV. V shed 5 bases, J shed 5 bases, and the junction held 11 bases outside the gene matches. CDR3 length: 15 amino acids. A note on this clonotype: What it binds is not known.

This sample was also put to use in a study of T cells expressing NK-cell markers.

This TCR was recovered from a woman under 30 in good health. The chain carries TRBV11-2 and TRBJ2-5, with TRBD1 matching 7 bases. Sequences were obtained from PBMCs. DNA of the CDR3: TGTGCCAGCAGCGCCCCGACAGGGCGAGTCGAGACCCAGTACTTC. This translates into CASSAPTGRVETQYF. The full variable domain, with the rest looked up from reference TRBV11-2 and TRBJ2-5, is EAGVAQSPRYKIIEKRQSVAFWCNPISGHATLYWYQQILGQGPKLLIQFQNNGVVDDSQLPKDRFSAERLKGVDSTLKIQPAKLEDSAVYLCASSAPTGRVETQYFGPGTRLLVL.